This TCR beta chain came from a study of cytotoxic CD8 clonotypes in ibrutinib-treated CLL (dated by TCRdb to about 2021). Broadly, across the study: The cohort had 11 relapsed/refractory and around 15 treatment-naive patients; around 17 were IGHV unmutated. Of the approximately 86 participants in the trial, 25 to 30 had longitudinal samples available. Responses were partial in around 25 patients and complete in 2; after median around 65 months follow-up, around 14 stayed in remission and around 12 progressed. Patients were still on ibrutinib when every remission and progressive disease sample was collected. On average, each sample had a few hundred thousand productive templates and tens of thousands of productive rearrangements. Response samples were obtained after a median of approximately 12 months of treatment, with a range of about 6 to 36 months. Cryopreserved peripheral blood mononuclear cells were collected at three points: before therapy, at response, and at either sustained remission or disease progression. What the authors observed across the whole study: Public clonotypes were found to be uncommon and were observed to contract or remain stable during treatment; the increase in clonality was shown to reflect expansion of private clonotypes at ibrutinib response. Sampling times were not matched between patients in sustained remission and patients whose disease was progressing, and lymph node repertoires were not examined. At baseline, clonality was higher than in age-matched healthy donors and showed a strong correlation with circulating CD8+ T-cell counts. Clonality increased at ibrutinib response, stayed stable in sustained remission, and fell back toward baseline at progression.

This clone has a single count. Its antigen remains unidentified. It has no much larger one-base neighbor in the sample; base qualities were not kept. According to the study, the label for this sample's time point signals: roughly 2 years on ibrutinib. For TCR beta library preparation, about 2 micrograms of genomic DNA were isolated from cryopreserved PBMCs. Longitudinal blood samples from CLL patients on ibrutinib monotherapy underwent high-throughput TCR beta sequencing. The patients took part in an open-label, single-center phase 2 trial of ibrutinib monotherapy. The CDR3 contains 16 residues, cysteine and phenylalanine counted. Only CDR3 DNA is held: 48 bases, read in frame from base 1. V lost 3 bases and J lost 5 bases, and the count of bases not matched to a germline gene is 9. CDR1 and CDR2 are drawn from the germline V gene (reference sequence): MNHEY, SMNVEV. Each clonotype received, on average, about 10x coverage in deep resolution sequencing performed on a MiSeq, where the target depth lay between 1 in 1 million and 1 in 200,000 T cells. The immunoSEQ hsTCRB Kit was used to generate TCR beta libraries. Processing in the source paper ran as follows. The data were analyzed with ImmunoSEQ Analyzer and ImmunoSEQ Data Assistant, and V, D and J gene assignments followed IMGT definitions. Clonality was computed as one minus normalized Shannon entropy of productive rearrangement frequencies, ranging from 0 to 1. Only overrepresented clonotypes making up at least 0.05% of each patient's repertoire were included in the public clonotype analysis. Around 14 repertoires from age-matched healthy donors, obtained from immuneACCESS, served as clonality controls. TCRdb stores this immuneACCESS table with in-frame sequences only. Part of the clones is absent; in the studies checked, under half of the shortfall reflects unresolved V genes, and no reason is known for the rest. From that table come the V and J calls and clone size; the DNA was used to work out D and trimming. A total of about 200,000 clones appear in this sample, approximately 68% of them only once. The ten largest clones capture around an eighth of the sample.

The sequence was obtained from a human donor with chronic lymphocytic leukemia. Rearrangement joined TRBV27 to TRBJ2-1, with 8 bases matching TRBD2. The sample in question was PBMCs, obtained after 24 months of ibrutinib treatment. The DNA sequence is given as TGTGCCAGCAGTTTCGCGGGAGGCCTGCCTGACAATGAGCAGTTCTTC. Translated, it gives CASSFAGGLPDNEQFF.